Listed below are T cell receptor beta chains from one sample, sequenced in a study of T cells after yellow fever vaccination. TCRdb ran MiXCR on the 5' RACE reads and lists one entry per CDR3 protein. Among 150,000 to 200,000 distinct CDR3 sequences listed, 6.2% were seen once. The sample was CD4+ T cells sorted from PBMCs, taken on the day of the first yellow fever vaccination. These receptor sequences come from a man between 18 and 29 years old who received the YFV17D yellow fever vaccine. Each CDR3 is given with its conserved first and last residue. A D gene is named only where the DNA matches it firmly. The size entry is marked missing in some rows and otherwise reads once, few, many or a size class.

D gene,J gene,clone size,V gene,CDR3 DNA,CDR3 protein
-,TRBJ1-5,few,TRBV25-1,TGTGCCAGCAGTGATCAGGGTAGGCAGCCCCAGCATTTT,CASSDQGRQPQHF
-,TRBJ2-3,-,TRBV5-4,TGTGCCAGCAGCTTGCTAGGTCGGGGGGCTCCAGATACGCAGTATTTT,CASSLLGRGAPDTQYF
TRBD1,TRBJ1-1,-,TRBV20-1,TGCAGTGCTAGAGGGACAGGGAACACTGAAGCTTTCTTT,CSARGTGNTEAFF
-,TRBJ2-3,many,TRBV5-5,TGTGCCAGCAGCCTTGGGGACAAGCTGGCAGATACGCAGTATTTT,CASSLGDKLADTQYF
-,TRBJ2-3,many,TRBV5-6,TGTGCCAGCAGCCTGGGCCCGGGAGCCCAGGGTACGCAGTATTTT,CASSLGPGAQGTQYF
-,TRBJ2-2,-,TRBV5-4,TGTGCCAGCAGCTTGGGGGGGGTGCACACCGGGGAGCTGTTTTTT,CASSLGGVHTGELFF
-,TRBJ1-2,-,TRBV4-3,TGCGCCAGCAGCCAGGGGGGCCGATACGGCTACACCTTC,CASSQGGRYGYTF
-,TRBJ2-7,-,TRBV6-1,TGTGCCAGCAGTGAACTAGGCGAGAGCTCCTACGAGCAGTACTTC,CASSELGESSYEQYF
-,TRBJ2-7,many,TRBV4-1,TGCGCCAGCAGCCAAGGGTTGCGGGGCTACGAGCAGTACTTC,CASSQGLRGYEQYF
-,TRBJ1-4,many,TRBV7-2,TGTGCCAGCAGCTTACAGGGAAGTGAAAAACTGTTTTTT,CASSLQGSEKLFF
-,TRBJ1-4,-,TRBV4-1,TGCGCCAGCAGCCAAGTTGCGGGCAAACTGTTTTTT,CASSQVAGKLFF
-,TRBJ2-5,few,TRBV14,TGTGCCAGCAGCCAGACTAACAAAGAGACCCAGTACTTC,CASSQTNKETQYF
-,TRBJ2-1,many,TRBV12-3/TRBV12-4,TGTGCCAGCACGCGGGGCCTCCCTAACAATGAGCAGTTCTTC,CASTRGLPNNEQFF
-,TRBJ2-5,few,TRBV19,TGTGCCAGTAGTAAGGCGGACCAAGAGACCCAGTACTTC,CASSKADQETQYF
-,TRBJ1-4,-,TRBV5-1,TGCGCCAGCAGCTTGGAAGGGGACTGGAGGACTAATGAAAAACTGTTTTTT,CASSLEGDWRTNEKLFF
-,TRBJ2-5,many,TRBV5-1,TGCGCCAGCAGCTTCGGGAGTACCCAAGAGACCCAGTACTTC,CASSFGSTQETQYF
-,TRBJ2-1,-,TRBV15,TGTGCCACCGGACCTCGGTTCGGCAATGAGCAGTTCTTC,CATGPRFGNEQFF
TRBD2,TRBJ2-7,-,TRBV28,TGTGCCAGCAGTTTTGGAGGCGGGAGGGTCTTCGCCTACGAGCAGTACTTC,CASSFGGGRVFAYEQYF
TRBD2,TRBJ2-2,many,TRBV7-2,TGTGCCAGCAGCTTACTAGCGGGGGCGGGGGAGCTGTTTTTT,CASSLLAGAGELFF
-,TRBJ1-5,-,TRBV4-1,TGCGCCAGCAGCCAAGATTCCCCTAGGGGGAATCAGCCCCAGCATTTT,CASSQDSPRGNQPQHF
TRBD1,TRBJ1-2,-,TRBV11-2,TGTGCCAGCAGCCTATCGACAGGGTTCGAGGGCTACACCTTC,CASSLSTGFEGYTF
-,TRBJ1-1,-,TRBV5-6,TGTGCCAGCAGCTTAATGGGCGAAGCTTTCTTT,CASSLMGEAFF
-,TRBJ1-3,-,TRBV5-1,TGCGCCAGCAGCTTGGGGCGCCAGGGTGGTGGAAACACCATATATTTT,CASSLGRQGGGNTIYF
-,TRBJ2-5,many,TRBV7-6,TGTGCCAGCAGCTTAGGCCCACGGGAGACCCAGTACTTC,CASSLGPRETQYF
TRBD2,TRBJ2-3,few,TRBV6-5,TGTGCCAGCAGTTCGGGACTAACCACAGATACGCAGTATTTT,CASSSGLTTDTQYF
-,TRBJ2-1,many,TRBV7-6,TGTGCCAGCAGCTTGGACTTGACTAGTCGGGCCAACAATGAGCAGTTCTTC,CASSLDLTSRANNEQFF
-,TRBJ1-1,many,TRBV7-2,TGTGCCAGCAGCTTAAAATCGCGGGACACTGAAGCTTTCTTT,CASSLKSRDTEAFF
TRBD1,TRBJ1-1,many,TRBV20-1,TGCAGTGCCCGGACAGGAGGGAACACTGAAGCTTTCTTT,CSARTGGNTEAFF
TRBD1,TRBJ1-1,many,TRBV6-5,TGTGCCAGCACCTGGACAGGGGTAGGGACTGAAGCTTTCTTT,CASTWTGVGTEAFF
-,TRBJ1-1,few,TRBV5-1,TGCGCCAGCAGCCTACTTGGACACATGGATACTGAAGCTTTCTTT,CASSLLGHMDTEAFF
TRBD1,TRBJ2-2,many,TRBV29-1,TGCAGCGCTGCCGGGACAGGGAGGACCGGGGAGCTGTTTTTT,CSAAGTGRTGELFF
-,TRBJ2-3,many,TRBV5-1,TGCGCCAGCAGGGCGGGCTATACGCAGTATTTT,CASRAGYTQYF
-,TRBJ2-2,many,TRBV12-3/TRBV12-4,TGTGCCAGCTCCCCGGGAGACGTGACGGGGGAGCTGTTTTTT,CASSPGDVTGELFF
-,TRBJ2-1,many,TRBV7-2,TGTGCCAGCAGCTTCGGACCTGTGGATGAGCAGTTCTTC,CASSFGPVDEQFF
-,TRBJ2-3,-,TRBV18,TGTGCCAGCTCACCATTGAATACGGGGCATGATACGCAGTATTTT,CASSPLNTGHDTQYF
TRBD2,TRBJ2-3,-,TRBV25-1,TGTGCCAGCAGTGATTCCGTCTCTAGCGGGGGCACAGATACGCAGTATTTT,CASSDSVSSGGTDTQYF
-,TRBJ2-3,-,TRBV27,TGTGCCAGCAGTAAAGCGGGACAGGCTCGTCAATATACGCAGTATTTT,CASSKAGQARQYTQYF
-,TRBJ1-1,medium-sized,TRBV3-1,TGTGCCAGCAGCTGGACGGGAAACACTGAAGCTTTCTTT,CASSWTGNTEAFF
-,TRBJ2-3,few,TRBV6-1,TGTGCCAGCAGAACTATTTTCGCCAGCACAGATACGCAGTATTTT,CASRTIFASTDTQYF
-,TRBJ1-1,-,TRBV15,TGTGCCACCAGCAGAGATCTGAACACTGAAGCTTTCTTT,CATSRDLNTEAFF
-,TRBJ2-1,many,TRBV11-3,TGTGCCAGCAGCTTAGGGTTCTCCTACAATGAGCAGTTCTTC,CASSLGFSYNEQFF
TRBD2,TRBJ2-5,-,TRBV20-1,TGCAGTGCTGAACACGGACTAGCGGGGGGTAGTGAGACCCAGTACTTC,CSAEHGLAGGSETQYF
TRBD1,TRBJ1-2,many,TRBV12-3/TRBV12-4,TGTGCCAGCAGTTACGGACAGGGTGGCTACACCTTC,CASSYGQGGYTF
-,TRBJ1-4,few,TRBV20-1,TGCAGTGCTATGGTGACGGCGTCGGGAGCTAATGAAAAACTGTTTTTT,CSAMVTASGANEKLFF
-,TRBJ1-1,-,TRBV4-3,TGCGCCAGCAGCCAATATAAAAGCACTGAAGCTTTCTTT,CASSQYKSTEAFF
-,TRBJ2-7,-,TRBV9,TGTGCCAGCAGCGAGGCCCCAGGAAGTGACAGGACGCAGTACTTC,CASSEAPGSDRTQYF